Each of the 21 T cell receptor beta chains below was sequenced from the same sample in a study of vaccination and CD4 T cells after COVID-19. Cultured CD4+ T cell DNA was sequenced using the Oncomine TCR Beta short-read assay. TCRdb called the PCR reads again in MiXCR, with one record for every CDR3 protein. The sample includes 2,800 or so distinct CDR3 sequences, about 34% of them seen just once. The antigens these receptors bind are not known. The treatment: approximately 10-day PBMC culture with coronavirus spike peptide pools or control peptides (ViraFEST assay). The sequenced sample was CD4+ T cells from blood, cultured in vitro. These receptors came from a human donor who had recovered from COVID-19.

The rearrangement joins TRBV7-3 to TRBJ1-1; 9 bases line up with TRBD1. This CDR3 contains 13 residues. Germline lookup yields CDR1 SGHTA and CDR2 FQGTGA. The junction had 4 bases not matched to a gene; V was cut back by 6 bases and J by 5 bases. DNA for the CDR3: TGTGCCAGCAGTACCGGACAGGGGACTGAAGCTTTCTTT. Translating gives CASSTGQGTEAFF.

This clonotype was observed a handful of times. The chain has TRBV5-1 and TRBJ1-2, with 7 bases matching TRBD1. The J segment lost 7 bases and the V segment lost 0 bases, leaving 9 bases of the junction unmatched. Germline V gene data show CDR1 as SGHRS and CDR2 as YFSETQ. The CDR3 spans 15 residues. The chain's CDR3 is CASSLGDRAGAGYTF. In DNA, the CDR3 is TGCGCCAGCAGCTTGGGCGACAGGGCGGGGGCTGGCTACACCTTC.

The chain employs TRBV11-2 and TRBJ2-2; D is ambiguous. The length of the CDR3 is 14 residues. Trimming took off 1 base at V and 6 bases at J, with 9 bases between the two ends. Germline CDR1 SGHAT, CDR2 FQNNGV. CDR3 nucleotides: TGTGCCAGCAGCTTAGGAGTTGCGTCCGGGGAGCTGTTTTTT. This sequence encodes CASSLGVASGELFF.

In its sample, this clonotype ranks as medium-sized. This chain joins TRBV2 and TRBJ1-5; D call uncertain. This CDR3 contains 12 residues. Deletions cut 4 bases from V and 7 bases from J, with 8 bases between. CDR1 SNHLY and CDR2 FYNNEI come from the germline V gene. The CDR3 DNA reads as TGTGCCAGCAGTGGCGAGGCGCAGCCCCAGCATTTT. Its protein is CASSGEAQPQHF. Full variable domain (rest looked up from reference TRBV2 and TRBJ1-5): EPEVTQTPSHQVTQMGQEVILRCVPISNHLYFYWYRQILGQKVEFLVSFYNNEISEKSEIFDDQFSVERPDGSNFTLKIRSTKLEDSAMYFCASSGEAQPQHFGDGTRLSIL.

The chain is built from TRBV5-5 and TRBJ2-7; the D gene could be TRBD1 or TRBD2 (5 bases each). Trimming stripped 4 bases from V and 3 bases from J, with 8 bases between. Germline V CDR1 and CDR2: SGHKS, YYEKEE (reference sequence). CDR3 size: 12 residues. The CDR3: CASSLGGYEQYF. In nucleotides, the CDR3 is TGTGCCAGCAGCCTTGGGGGCTACGAGCAGTACTTC.

This chain links TRBV5-1 with TRBJ2-5, with TRBD2 identical over 10 bases. The CDR3 extends over 16 amino acids. The germline V gene encodes CDR1 SGHRS and CDR2 YFSETQ. V lost 4 bases, J lost 0 bases, and 6 bases stayed unmatched. CDR3 nucleotides: TGCGCCAGCAGCAAGTATAGCGGGGGGAACCAAGAGACCCAGTACTTC. This codes for CASSKYSGGNQETQYF.

By share of the sample, this clonotype is medium-sized. The V gene is TRBV12-3 or TRBV12-4, the J gene TRBJ1-6; D ambiguous. Trimming left V 6 bases short and J 6 bases short, with 9 bases between. There are 13 residues in the CDR3. The CDR3 reads CASSGLINSPLHF. Here the CDR3 DNA reads TGTGCCAGCAGCGGACTGATTAATTCACCCCTCCACTTT.

The CDR3 region is CAWSTLTGYGNQPQHF. The CDR3 DNA is TGTGCCTGGAGTACCTTGACAGGGTATGGCAATCAGCCCCAGCATTTT. The chain has TRBV30 and TRBJ1-5; 7 bases map to TRBD1. Germline assignment: CDR1 GTSNPN and CDR2 SVGIG (reference sequence). The CDR3 runs to 16 residues. With 2 bases clipped from V and 2 bases from J, the junction kept 9 bases outside the gene matches.

This chain uses TRBV12-3 or TRBV12-4 with TRBJ1-6; D is possibly TRBD1 (5 bases). Trimming took off 1 base at V and 2 bases at J, with 6 bases between the two ends. This CDR3 has 15 amino acids. The CDR3 loop reads CASSLVGAYNSPLHF. CDR3 sequence (DNA): TGTGCCAGCAGTTTAGTGGGGGCCTATAATTCACCCCTCCACTTT.

The rearrangement uses TRBV19 and TRBJ1-5; D remains unclear. Trimming removed 6 bases at V and 4 bases at J, with 13 bases between. The CDR3 runs 14 residues. Germline CDR1 is LNHDA and CDR2 is SQIVND (reference sequence). The CDR3 region has the DNA TGTGCCAGTAGGGGTCCAAGAGGGAATCAGCCCCAGCATTTT. Translated: CASRGPRGNQPQHF.

The chain carries TRBV20-1 and TRBJ2-5, with D perhaps matching TRBD2 (6 bases). The CDR3 is 14 residues long. Looked up from germline, CDR1 is DFQATT and CDR2 is SNEGSKA (reference sequence). V gave up 6 bases and J gave up 2 bases, with 16 bases separating them. CDR3 in amino acids: CSAPKGGPQETQYF. CDR3 nucleotide sequence: TGCAGTGCGCCAAAAGGAGGGCCGCAAGAGACCCAGTACTTC.

This clonotype was detected a few times. This chain joins TRBV7-8 and TRBJ1-2; no firm D call. Trimming took 4 bases from V and 10 from J, leaving 10 bases between them. The length of the CDR3 is 11 residues. Germline V CDR1 and CDR2: SGHVS, FQNEAQ. CDR3 nucleotide sequence: TGTGCCAGCAGCTCGACATCTGTCTACACCTTC. Its translation: CASSSTSVYTF.

The V and J genes are TRBV7-3 and TRBJ2-5, with D maybe TRBD2 (6 bases). Trimming left V 5 bases short and J 2 bases short, with 9 bases between. The CDR3 runs to 13 residues. Germline V gives CDR1 SGHTA, CDR2 FQGTGA. This chain's CDR3 is CASSMGLQETQYF. The CDR3 DNA reads as TGTGCCAGCAGCATGGGACTTCAAGAGACCCAGTACTTC. Looking up the rest from reference TRBV7-3 and TRBJ2-5 gives the full variable domain: GAGVSQTPSNKVTEKGKYVELRCDPISGHTALYWYRQSLGQGPEFLIYFQGTGAADDSGLPNDRFFAVRPEGSVSTLKIQRTERGDSAVYLCASSMGLQETQYFGPGTRLLVL.

The genes are TRBV20-1 and TRBJ2-5, with D unresolved. The CDR3 has 14 residues. The V gene lost 6 bases and the J gene lost 7 bases, with 21 bases spanning the gap. Germline V gene sequence: CDR1 DFQATT, CDR2 SNEGSKA (reference sequence). The CDR3 nucleotides are TGCAGTGCCCCGAGAGGAACTCAACGAGGGACCCAGTACTTC. Translated: CSAPRGTQRGTQYF.

This rearrangement joins TRBV2 to TRBJ1-6; 8 bases map to TRBD1. Germline V CDR1 and CDR2: SNHLY, FYNNEI. CDR3 length: 13 residues. Trimming cost V 2 bases and J 14 bases; bases outside gene matches: 5. CDR3 region: CASSETGGVSLHF. CDR3 bases: TGTGCCAGCAGTGAAACAGGGGGGGTATCCCTCCACTTT.

By frequency in the sample, this clonotype is large. V and J are TRBV27 and TRBJ2-5, with D possibly being TRBD1 or TRBD2 (6 bases each). The CDR3 is 15 amino acids. CDR1 is MNHEY and CDR2 is SMNVEV in the germline V gene (reference sequence). Trimming took 0 bases from V and 5 from J, leaving 13 bases between them. The CDR3 loop reads CASSLSTGALETQYF. For the CDR3, the DNA is TGTGCCAGCAGTTTATCCACGGGGGCGTTGGAGACCCAGTACTTC.

Turning to this clonotype: Compared with germline, one end of the junction differs, possibly owing to a read error. V usage is TRBV7-7 and J usage is TRBJ2-3, with D hard to call. This CDR3 has 14 amino acids. Germline V gives CDR1 SSHAT, CDR2 FNYEAQ (reference sequence). The CDR3 nucleotides read TGTGCTAGCAGCCCCGGACCCGACACAGATACGCAGTATTTT. This encodes CASSPGPDTDTQYF.

The chain has TRBV19 and TRBJ2-1; D might be TRBD1 or TRBD2, each matching 6 bases. CDR1 and CDR2 (germline): LNHDA, SQIVND (reference sequence). V gave up 2 bases and J gave up 7 bases, with 27 bases separating them. The CDR3 is made up of 19 amino acids. In nucleotides, the CDR3 is TGTGCCAGTAGTATAATGAGGGGGTTTCTCGGGGGCGGGCGAAATGAGCAGTTCTTC. Amino acids: CASSIMRGFLGGGRNEQFF. Full variable domain (remainder filled in from reference TRBV19 and TRBJ2-1): DGGITQSPKYLFRKEGQNVTLSCEQNLNHDAMYWYRQDPGQGLRLIYYSQIVNDFQKGDIAEGYSVSREKKESFPLTVTSAQKNPTAFYLCASSIMRGFLGGGRNEQFFGPGTRLTVL.

The chain carries TRBV11-2 and TRBJ1-3, with D uncertain. V lost 3 bases and J 0 bases, leaving 9 bases between the germline ends. CDR3 size: 15 residues. Looked up from germline, CDR1 is SGHAT and CDR2 is FQNNGV. In DNA, the CDR3 is TGTGCCAGCAGCTTTGGCAGAGGCTCTGGAAACACCATATATTTT. Its protein is CASSFGRGSGNTIYF.

J is TRBJ2-2 and V is TRBV12-3 or TRBV12-4, with D possibly being TRBD2 (6 bases). V was clipped by 10 bases and J by 2 bases, with 14 bases between them. CDR3 size: 14 residues. The CDR3 here is CATVGTSNTGELFF. CDR3 sequence (DNA): TGTGCCACCGTTGGGACTTCCAACACCGGGGAGCTGTTTTTT.

The rearrangement uses TRBV28 and TRBJ2-5; the match to TRBD2 covers 9 bases. This CDR3 contains 16 residues. J was trimmed by 1 base and V by 6 bases; bases with no gene match: 9. Germline V gene data show CDR1 as MDHEN and CDR2 as SYDVKM. Here the CDR3 DNA reads TGTGCCAGCAGGCCACTGGCGGGGGGGCTCCAAGAGACCCAGTACTTC. Translating gives CASRPLAGGLQETQYF. The full variable domain, with the rest looked up from reference TRBV28 and TRBJ2-5, is DVKVTQSSRYLVKRTGEKVFLECVQDMDHENMFWYRQDPGLGLRLIYFSYDVKMKEKGDIPEGYSVSREKKERFSLILESASTNQTSMYLCASRPLAGGLQETQYFGPGTRLLVL.